Listed here are 7 T cell receptor beta chains from one sample, sequenced in a study of blood T cell repertoires in COVID-19. This table comes from immunoSEQ multiplex PCR, and its TCRdb copy is limited to in-frame clones, with some not included. The sample contains 50,000 to 60,000 clones, roughly nine tenths of which appear only once. The sequenced sample consisted of peripheral blood. The receptors were sampled from a human donor in a cohort sampled during active COVID-19.

J is TRBJ2-5 and V is TRBV5-1, with D possibly matching TRBD2 (5 bases). The CDR3 consists of 15 residues. V was cut by 4 bases and J by 2 bases, with 15 bases left in between. Germline assignment: CDR1 SGHRS and CDR2 YFSETQ. CDR3 bases: TGCGCCAGCAGCGGGTCGGGGAACTCACAAGAGACCCAGTACTTC. Protein: CASSGSGNSQETQYF.

The chain couples TRBV5-1 to TRBJ2-5, with D perhaps matching TRBD2 (5 bases). V was cut by 1 base and J by 4 bases, with 11 bases left in between. The CDR3 is 14 residues long. CDR1 and CDR2 (germline): SGHRS, YFSETQ. The CDR3 DNA reads TGCGCCAGCAGCTTGAAGGCCCGGGGAGAGACCCAGTACTTC. It is translated as CASSLKARGETQYF.

The rearrangement joins TRBV30 to TRBJ1-5; 8 bases are shared with TRBD1. The CDR3 runs 14 residues. Germline loops: CDR1 GTSNPN, CDR2 SVGIG (reference sequence). The V segment lost 4 bases and the J segment 2 bases; nucleotides outside the gene matches: 4. The CDR3 is CAWTPGQGNQPQHF. DNA of the CDR3: TGTGCCTGGACTCCGGGACAGGGCAATCAGCCCCAGCATTTT.

The chain combines TRBV19 with TRBJ1-5, with D hard to call. The CDR3 extends over 11 amino acids. Trimming removed 5 bases at V and 16 bases at J, with 15 bases between. From germline, CDR1 is LNHDA and CDR2 SQIVND (reference sequence). CDR3: CASSSEGSSHF. CDR3 nucleotide sequence: TGTGCCAGTAGTTCCGAGGGCTCCAGCCATTTT. The full variable domain, its missing parts supplied by reference TRBV19 and TRBJ1-5, is DGGITQSPKYLFRKEGQNVTLSCEQNLNHDAMYWYRQDPGQGLRLIYYSQIVNDFQKGDIAEGYSVSREKKESFPLTVTSAQKNPTAFYLCASSSEGSSHFGDGTRLSIL.

The chain joins TRBV2 to TRBJ1-5; possible D gene TRBD1, 5 bases. CDR3 length equals 15 residues. V dropped 1 base and J dropped 0 bases, with 7 bases sitting between them. CDR1 and CDR2 (germline): SNHLY, FYNNEI. CDR3 DNA sequence: TGTGCCAGCAGTGAAGACAGGAATAGCAATCAGCCCCAGCATTTT. It is translated as CASSEDRNSNQPQHF. Supplemented by reference TRBV2 and TRBJ1-5, the full variable domain reads EPEVTQTPSHQVTQMGQEVILRCVPISNHLYFYWYRQILGQKVEFLVSFYNNEISEKSEIFDDQFSVERPDGSNFTLKIRSTKLEDSAMYFCASSEDRNSNQPQHFGDGTRLSIL.

This clone is a singleton in its sample. This sequence joins TRBV18 and TRBJ2-1; 7 nucleotides agree with TRBD1. J was trimmed by 0 bases and V by 2 bases; bases with no gene match: 7. The CDR3 is 17 amino acids. Germline CDR1 KGHSH, CDR2 LQKENI. CDR3 nucleotide sequence: TGTGCCAGCTCACCAGAAACCACAGGGGTCTCCTACAATGAGCAGTTCTTC. Amino acids: CASSPETTGVSYNEQFF.

This chain connects TRBV15 to TRBJ2-7; TRBD1 agrees at 7 bases. CDR1 is LNHNV, CDR2 YYDKDF, per germline (reference sequence). Losses at the gene ends were 3 bases for V and 3 bases for J; bases not matched to a gene: 2. The CDR3 consists of 13 residues. CDR3 sequence (DNA): TGTGCCACCAGCAGGGACAGGAACTACGAGCAGTACTTC. Translated, it gives CATSRDRNYEQYF.